The rows below give T cell receptor beta chains drawn from one sample of a study of OX40 agonist ivuxolimab in advanced cancers. Method: immunoSEQ multiplex PCR; TCRdb's copy keeps in-frame clones and lacks some. This sample yields roughly 83,000 clones, of which 91% are seen a single time; 6.5% to 8.5% belongs to the top ten. The sequenced sample was CD4+ or CD8+ T cells sorted from blood, obtained in a trial of the OX40 agonist ivuxolimab. The source is an adult with an advanced solid tumor such as melanoma, head and neck, liver or kidney cancer. Both conserved end residues are part of each CDR3. D genes are given only for firm matches.

D gene | J gene | V gene | CDR3 length | CDR3 protein | CDR3 DNA
. | TRBJ2-3 | TRBV6-5 | 15 | CASSYSVNYMDTQYF | TGTGCCAGCAGTTACTCGGTTAACTATATGGATACGCAGTATTTT
. | TRBJ2-4 | TRBV27 | 16 | CASSPQGLDWVNIQYF | TGTGCCAGCAGTCCTCAGGGTCTAGATTGGGTGAACATTCAGTACTTC
. | TRBJ2-7 | TRBV19 | 13 | CASSIGGTYEQYF | TGTGCCAGTAGTATTGGGGGGACCTACGAGCAGTACTTC
. | TRBJ1-6 | TRBV5-6 | 14 | CASSLGGNNSPLHF | TGTGCCAGCAGCTTGGGGGGGAATAATTCACCCCTCCACTTT
. | TRBJ2-5 | TRBV18 | 16 | CASSPAAGVEQETQYF | TGTGCCAGCTCACCAGCGGCAGGGGTCGAGCAAGAGACCCAGTACTTC
. | TRBJ1-5 | TRBV20-1 | 11 | CSAGSNQPQHF | TGCAGTGCTGGGAGCAATCAGCCCCAGCATTTT
. | TRBJ2-7 | TRBV21-1 | 12 | CASSGAVYEQYF | TGTGCCAGCTCCGGGGCCGTCTACGAGCAGTACTTC
TRBD2 | TRBJ2-1 | TRBV7-6 | 15 | CASSSSGRESREQFF | TGTGCCAGCAGCTCTAGCGGGAGGGAGTCACGTGAGCAGTTCTTC
. | TRBJ2-4 | TRBV13 | 14 | CASSSGVAKNIQYF | TGTGCCAGCAGCTCAGGGGTCGCCAAAAACATTCAGTACTTC
. | TRBJ2-7 | TRBV6-5 | 14 | CASSPLDTGYEQYF | TGTGCCAGCAGTCCTCTCGACACCGGCTACGAGCAGTACTTC